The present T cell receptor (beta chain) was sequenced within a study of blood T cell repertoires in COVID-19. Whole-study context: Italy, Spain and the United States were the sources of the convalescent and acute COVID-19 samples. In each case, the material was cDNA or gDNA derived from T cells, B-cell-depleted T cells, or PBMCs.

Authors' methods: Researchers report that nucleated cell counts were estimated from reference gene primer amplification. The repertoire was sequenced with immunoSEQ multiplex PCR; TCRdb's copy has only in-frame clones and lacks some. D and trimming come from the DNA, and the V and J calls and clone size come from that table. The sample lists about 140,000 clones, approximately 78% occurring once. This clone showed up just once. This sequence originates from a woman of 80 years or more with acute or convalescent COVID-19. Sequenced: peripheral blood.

The DNA of the CDR3 is TGCGCCAGCAGCCAAGTGTGGGGCTCAGGTGAAAAACTGTTTTTT. Its protein product is CASSQVWGSGEKLFF. The chain recombines TRBV4-1 with TRBJ1-4; D possibly corresponds to TRBD1 (5 bases). The CDR3 totals 15 residues. Trimming shortened V by 1 base and J by 7 bases, and 13 bases separated the two germline ends. Germline V gene sequence: CDR1 MGHRA, CDR2 YSYEKL.